This T cell receptor beta chain was recovered during a study of CD8 T cells in ankylosing spondylitis. With molecular barcodes, quantitative 5'-RACE was used to make the TCR beta libraries. TCRdb ran MiXCR on the 5' RACE reads and lists one entry per CDR3 protein. The data contain 300,000 to 400,000 distinct CDR3 sequences, 11% of them seen just once; the ten biggest clones take up around 8.4%. From germline, CDR1 is LGHNT and CDR2 FRNRAP. CDR3 length: 18 residues. Trimming cost V 3 bases and J 4 bases; bases outside gene matches: 13. There are a few counts of this clonotype. The sequenced sample consisted of blood, either unsorted or a sorted T cell fraction (not recorded which). This receptor was identified in a female donor with ankylosing spondylitis or in good health (not recorded which). The chain is built from TRBV12-5 and TRBJ2-1; 9 nucleotides line up with TRBD1. CDR3 sequence: CASGFAPARDRAYNEQFF. As DNA, the CDR3 is TGTGCTAGTGGTTTCGCCCCGGCGCGGGACAGGGCTTACAATGAGCAGTTCTTC.